Below, one TCR beta chain is given with its context. This record comes from a study of beta chain features in type 1 diabetes. Every bit of the isolated RNA underwent reverse transcription, so sequencing read expressed TCRB transcripts. Profiled with immunoSEQ multiplex PCR; TCRdb holds only in-frame clones, not every one. The sample consists of under 500,000 clones, approximately 28% of them appearing once. Germline V lookup: CDR1 MGHDK, CDR2 SYGVNS. Trimming removed 7 bases from V and 0 bases from J; junction bases left unmatched: 7. The CDR3 spans 15 residues. The receptor comes from a man aged 18 to 30 in good health. The genes are TRBV25-1 and TRBJ2-7; 9 bases agree with TRBD1. Sequenced: naive CD4+ T cells from blood. The CDR3 reads CASISGQGPSYEQYF. The DNA of the CDR3 is TGTGCCAGCATATCGGGACAGGGACCCTCCTACGAGCAGTACTTC.